The clone carrying this T cell receptor (beta chain) came up many times. Its matching antigen is unknown. The data stem from a study of spatial heterogeneity in lung cancer. Study details: The study consistently detected more beta-chain than alpha-chain sequences. Study outcomes and limitations: Follow-up blood showed ubiquitous expanded tumor TCRs less than blood at resection did.

Carried by each TCR cDNA molecule was a unique molecular identifier. MiXCR was run by TCRdb on the 5' RACE reads, yielding one entry per CDR3 protein. The table includes about 92,000 distinct CDR3 sequences, 9.5% to 15% detected once. This CDR3 region has 16 residues. The germline gives CDR1 SGDLS, CDR2 YYNGEE. With 0 bases removed from V and 2 bases from J, the gap between germline ends came to 13 bases. Time point denoted: sample taken at primary tumor resection. Sequencing was performed on whole RNA extracted from tumor and nontumor lung tissue, or from frozen PBMC, and the material was left unsorted. The donors comprised some 70 untreated early-stage non-small cell lung cancer patients.

The TCR comes from a male donor with early-stage non-small cell lung cancer. Sequenced here: PBMCs, sampled at surgery. The chain recombines TRBV9 with TRBJ2-3, with D unresolved. CDR3 bases: TGTGCCAGCAGCGTAGCTACTGGATCGTACACAGATACGCAGTATTTT. This translates into CASSVATGSYTDTQYF.